The 24 T cell receptor beta chains in this list originate from one sample, sequenced in a study of Tregs in tolerant kidney transplant recipients (dated by TCRdb to between 2018 and 2021). Library prep was done by the immunoSEQ multiplex PCR assay. TCRdb stores this immuneACCESS table with in-frame sequences only. Part of the clones is absent; in the studies checked, under half of the shortfall reflects unresolved V genes, and no reason is known for the rest. The table for this sample lists tens of thousands of clones. Roughly 1.9% of the sample lies in the top ten. Related donors were used in the transplants with nonmyeloablative bone marrow transplantation, and mixed chimerism was transient in the human trials. The sequenced sample was CD4+ T cells from blood (PBMCs), obtained 24 months after the transplant. These TCRs come from a human patient who received a combined kidney and bone marrow transplant. The graft donor may be the source of some T cells after a transplant.

As for this clone: The read ends 3 residues early relative to the CDR3; the germline J gene fills the gap. The chain employs TRBV7-8 and TRBJ1-1, with 8 nucleotides matching TRBD1. There are 15 residues in the CDR3. With 5 bases clipped from V and 5 bases from J, the junction kept 10 bases outside the gene matches. Germline V gene sequence: CDR1 SGHVS, CDR2 FQNEAQ. The part of the CDR3 DNA that was read is TGTGCCAGCAGCCAAGAACAGGGGGAGGTTACTGAA. This sequence encodes CASSQEQGEVTE. The full CDR3 is CASSQEQGEVTEAFF.

A note on this clone: The read terminates 3 residues before the CDR3 end, so the remaining end is supplied by the germline J gene. V gene TRBV12-3 or TRBV12-4 combines with J gene TRBJ1-1; weak D call: TRBD1 (6 bases). V was clipped by 6 bases and J by 1 base, with 9 bases between them. CDR3 length: 13 amino acids. The CDR3 bases that were read are TGTGCCAGCAGGCCGACAGGGAACACTGAA. This encodes CASRPTGNTE. The whole CDR3 sequence reads CASRPTGNTEAFF.

Concerning this clone itself: Read sequence stops 3 residues before the CDR3 end, and the germline J gene provides the missing end. The chain couples TRBV20-1 to TRBJ2-1; perhaps TRBD2 as D (5 bases). CDR3 length equals 14 residues. Germline lookup yields CDR1 DFQATT and CDR2 SNEGSKA (reference sequence). The V gene lost 3 bases and the J gene lost 7 bases, with 16 bases spanning the gap. CDR3 region: CSARDPYRGNEQFF. The part of the CDR3 DNA that was read is TGCAGTGCTAGGGACCCCTATCGGGGAAATGAG.

With regard to this clone: The CDR3 end is not reached by the read, which stops 3 residues before it; the germline J gene fills it in. The genes are TRBV7-9 and TRBJ2-7, with D perhaps matching TRBD1 (6 bases). CDR3 length: 15 amino acids. V was cut by 5 bases and J by 3 bases, with 17 bases left in between. Germline CDR1 reads SEHNR; CDR2 reads FQNEAQ (reference sequence). The CDR3 sequence: CASSPRQALGYEQYF. Incomplete CDR3 DNA: TGTGCCAGCAGCCCCCGACAGGCCCTAGGCTACGAG.

On this clone itself: The read is 3 residues too short to cover the CDR3 end, so that end is filled in from the germline J gene. This rearrangement joins TRBV20-1 to TRBJ1-4, with D possibly matching TRBD1 (5 bases). V was pared by 5 bases and J by 3 bases, with 16 bases between. Germline V gene sequence: CDR1 DFQATT, CDR2 SNEGSKA (reference sequence). The CDR3 consists of 15 residues. CDR3 in amino acids: CSASLRGASNEKLFF. The sequenced part of the CDR3 DNA is TGCAGTGCTTCCCTTCGCGGGGCCTCTAATGAAAAA.

Remarks on this clone: The CDR3 end is not reached by the read, which stops 3 residues before it; the germline J gene fills it in. The rearrangement joins TRBV28 to TRBJ1-4; unclear D gene. Between the trimmed V and J ends, which lost 6 bases and 0 bases, there was a span of 14 bases. The CDR3 runs to 16 residues. Germline V gives CDR1 MDHEN, CDR2 SYDVKM. The sequenced part of the CDR3 DNA is TGTGCCAGCAGCGACCCGGGTTTGGCAACTAATGAAAAA. It translates to CASSDPGLATNEK. The whole CDR3 protein reads CASSDPGLATNEKLFF.

Of note for this clone: The read terminates 3 residues before the CDR3 end, so the remaining end is supplied by the germline J gene. The chain has TRBV19 and TRBJ1-5; D is undetermined. Trimming shortened V by 3 bases and J by 3 bases, and 12 bases separated the two germline ends. Germline V gene sequence: CDR1 LNHDA, CDR2 SQIVND (reference sequence). This CDR3 is built from 15 residues. CDR3 bases read: TGTGCCAGTAGTATGGCCGTGTCTCTCAATCAGCCC. Amino acid sequence: CASSMAVSLNQP. The whole CDR3 sequence is CASSMAVSLNQPQHF.

As regards this clone: The observed sequence ends 3 residues before the CDR3 terminus, with the missing tail filled in from the germline J gene. The J gene is TRBJ1-5, the V gene TRBV10-3; 7 nucleotides agree with TRBD1. Germline lookup yields CDR1 ENHRY and CDR2 SYGVKD. V dropped 4 bases and J dropped 3; count of bases not matched to a gene: 3. This CDR3 region has 14 residues. The sequenced CDR3 bases are TGTGCCATCAGTGCGACAGGGAACAATCAGCCC. This sequence encodes CAISATGNNQP. The entire CDR3 protein is CAISATGNNQPQHF.

A note on this clone: The read finishes 3 residues shy of the CDR3 end, and the germline J gene is used to complete it. The gene calls are TRBV20-1 and TRBJ2-7, with a possible D match to TRBD2 (6 bases). CDR1 and CDR2 (germline): DFQATT, SNEGSKA (reference sequence). Trimming removed 4 bases at V and 0 bases at J, with 16 bases between. This CDR3 is built from 15 residues. CDR3 bases read: TGCAGTGCTACGGACCCTCAGACTAGCTCCTACGAG. Protein: CSATDPQTSSYE. The complete CDR3 protein is CSATDPQTSSYEQYF.

Of note for this clone: The CDR3 is cut off 3 residues early in the read; its end comes from the germline J gene. The chain employs TRBV10-3 and TRBJ2-5, with 10 bases fitting TRBD1. The CDR3 is made up of 15 amino acids. After removal of 6 bases from V and 4 bases from J, the junction contained 8 bases not matched to a gene. CDR1 is ENHRY, CDR2 SYGVKD, per germline. The CDR3 loop reads CAISRGQGIGETQYF. Incomplete CDR3 DNA: TGTGCCATCAGCCGGGGACAGGGGATAGGAGAGACC.

On this clone itself: From the germline J gene comes the end of the CDR3, since the read stops 3 residues before it. The V gene is TRBV24-1, the J gene TRBJ1-5; D remains unclear. Germline V gene data show CDR1 as KGHDR and CDR2 as SFDVKD. The CDR3 sequence is 13 residues long. V was shortened by 0 bases and J by 6 bases, with 5 bases between the two germline ends. The CDR3 reads CATSDLSGQPQHF. The sequenced CDR3 bases are TGTGCCACCAGTGATTTGTCAGGTCAGCCC.

Remarks on this clone: From the germline J gene comes the end of the CDR3, since the read stops 3 residues before it. V and J are TRBV18 and TRBJ2-5, with TRBD1 identical over 8 bases. Germline CDR1 reads KGHSH; CDR2 reads LQKENI. The junction had 2 bases not matched to a gene; V was cut back by 6 bases and J by 2 bases. The CDR3 runs 13 residues. CDR3 bases read: TGTGCCAGCTCCAGGGGGCGTCAAGAGACC. Protein product: CASSRGRQET. The entire CDR3 reads CASSRGRQETQYF. The full variable domain, rest sourced from reference TRBV18 and TRBJ2-5, is NAGVMQNPRHLVRRRGQEARLRCSPMKGHSHVYWYRQLPEEGLKFMVYLQKENIIDESGMPKERFSAEFPKEGPSILRIQQVVRGDSAAYFCASSRGRQETQYFGPGTRLLVL.

As for this clone: The CDR3 end falls 3 residues outside the read, so it is completed with the germline J gene. V usage is TRBV7-6 and J usage is TRBJ1-5; TRBD1 might be the D (6 bases). With 1 base removed from V and 6 bases from J, the gap between germline ends came to 10 bases. CDR3 length equals 14 residues. The V gene's germline CDR1 is SGHVS and CDR2 FNYEAQ. The CDR3 loop reads CASSLGGGGQPQHF. The CDR3 bases that were read are TGTGCCAGCAGCTTAGGTGGGGGCGGTCAGCCC.

Turning to this clone: The CDR3 end lies 3 residues beyond the end of the read and is filled in from the germline J gene. The chain employs TRBV2 and TRBJ2-3; D perhaps matches TRBD1 (7 bases). Germline V gene sequence: CDR1 SNHLY, CDR2 FYNNEI. The CDR3 spans 14 residues. Trimming stripped 6 bases from V and 1 base from J, with 11 bases between. Incomplete CDR3 DNA: TGTGCCAGCAGGGAGGGGGCGGGCACAGATACG. Its protein product is CASREGAGTDT. The full CDR3 protein is CASREGAGTDTQYF.

To note about this clone: Sequencing ends 3 residues short of the CDR3 end; the germline J gene provides the rest. This rearrangement joins TRBV10-1 to TRBJ2-1; possible D gene TRBD2, 6 bases. Germline CDR1 WNHNN, CDR2 SYGVQD (reference sequence). Between the trimmed V and J ends, which lost 3 bases and 4 bases, there was a span of 13 bases. The CDR3 is 15 residues long. CDR3 sequence reads: CASSERDLEYNEQFF. CDR3 DNA (partial): TGCGCCAGCAGTGAAAGGGACTTAGAATACAATGAG.

Regarding this clone: The missing CDR3 end, 3 residues past where the read stops, is filled in from the germline J gene. V is TRBV2 and J is TRBJ2-1; D call uncertain. V lost 11 bases, J lost 0 bases, and 14 bases lay in between. Germline lookup yields CDR1 SNHLY and CDR2 FYNNEI. The CDR3 has 14 amino acids. CDR3 protein: CAACETSSYNEQFF. The part of the CDR3 DNA that was read is TGTGCCGCTTGCGAAACGAGCTCCTACAATGAG.

Details on this clone: The read terminates 3 residues ahead of where the CDR3 ends, so the germline J gene completes it. The V call is TRBV5-1, the J call TRBJ2-1; D uncertain. Germline V gene sequence: CDR1 SGHRS, CDR2 YFSETQ. V was trimmed by 0 bases and J by 7 bases, leaving 11 bases between them. The CDR3 runs 14 residues. CDR3 residues: CASSLAWQYNEQFF. The covered CDR3 bases are TGCGCCAGCAGCTTGGCCTGGCAGTATAATGAG.

Worth noting for this clone: The sequence runs out 3 residues before the end of the CDR3; the remainder is reconstructed from the germline J gene. The V gene is TRBV5-5, the J gene TRBJ2-7; D is undetermined. Trimming pared 0 bases from V and 1 base from J, leaving 5 bases between. Germline CDR1 and CDR2: SGHKS and YYEKEE (reference sequence). The CDR3 is 13 amino acids. This CDR3 is CASSLAPSYEQYF. Incomplete CDR3 DNA: TGTGCCAGCAGCTTGGCCCCGTCCTACGAG.

On this clone itself: The read ends 3 residues before the CDR3 terminus; that terminus is restored from the germline J gene. The rearrangement joins TRBV5-1 to TRBJ2-5; D uncertain. V was shortened by 0 bases and J by 1 base, with 10 bases between the two germline ends. In germline, CDR1 is SGHRS, CDR2 YFSETQ. CDR3 length: 15 residues. The CDR3 protein is CASSLALGGQETQYF. CDR3 bases read: TGCGCCAGCAGCTTGGCCCTTGGCGGCCAAGAGACC.

CDR3 sequence: CSASGLGHDGYTF. CDR3 bases read: TGCAGTGCTAGTGGTTTGGGGCACGATGGC. The rearrangement uses TRBV20-1 and TRBJ1-2; possibly TRBD1 for D (5 bases). The read stops 3 residues short of the end of the CDR3; the missing end is completed from the germline J gene. Germline CDR1 reads DFQATT; CDR2 reads SNEGSKA (reference sequence). V lost 3 bases and J 6 bases, leaving 14 bases between the germline ends. This CDR3 is 13 amino acids long.

As concerns this clone: The missing CDR3 end, 3 residues past where the read stops, is filled in from the germline J gene. The V call is TRBV11-2, the J call TRBJ2-7, with 8 bases lining up with TRBD2. Germline V gives CDR1 SGHAT, CDR2 FQNNGV. V shed 0 bases, J shed 1 base, and the junction held 2 bases outside the gene matches. CDR3 length: 15 residues. Here the CDR3 reads CASSLEGGRSYEQYF. Partial CDR3 DNA: TGTGCCAGCAGCTTAGAAGGCGGGAGGTCCTACGAG.

A word on this clone: One end of the junction varies from germline; a read error may be responsible. Read data end 3 residues before the CDR3 end; the end is taken from the germline J gene. The J gene is TRBJ2-1, the V gene TRBV4-2, with 13 bases matching TRBD2. CDR1 is LGHNA and CDR2 is YNFKEQ in the germline V gene. This CDR3 is built from 15 residues. Partial CDR3 DNA: TGTGCCACCAGCCAAGGGACTAGCGGGACCAATGAG. Translated: CATSQGTSGTNE. Given in full, the CDR3 is CATSQGTSGTNEQFF.

A note on this clone: The observed sequence ends 3 residues before the CDR3 terminus, with the missing tail filled in from the germline J gene. The chain joins TRBV20-1 to TRBJ2-7, with 14 bases that match TRBD2. With 6 bases clipped from V and 6 bases from J, the junction kept 7 bases outside the gene matches. The CDR3 covers 14 residues. Germline V gene data show CDR1 as DFQATT and CDR2 as SNEGSKA (reference sequence). CDR3 sequence reads: CSAVGLAGVREQYF. Partial CDR3 DNA: TGCAGTGCCGTGGGACTAGCGGGAGTTCGCGAG.

The covered CDR3 bases are TGCGCCAGCAGCCCGTCGGGACTAAGCTACAATGAG. Encoded protein: CASSPSGLSYNE. The CDR3, in full, reads CASSPSGLSYNEQFF. This chain links TRBV5-1 with TRBJ2-1; 7 bases map to TRBD2. The read halts 3 residues ahead of the CDR3 end, with the missing end drawn from the germline J gene. With 4 bases clipped from V and 3 bases from J, the junction kept 7 bases outside the gene matches. The CDR3 totals 15 residues. Germline CDR1 and CDR2: SGHRS and YFSETQ. Combining the CDR3 with reference TRBV5-1 and TRBJ2-1 gives the whole variable domain KAGVTQTPRYLIKTRGQQVTLSCSPISGHRSVSWYQQTPGQGLQFLFEYFSETQRNKGNFPGRFSGRQFSNSRSEMNVSTLELGDSALYLCASSPSGLSYNEQFFGPGTRLTVL.